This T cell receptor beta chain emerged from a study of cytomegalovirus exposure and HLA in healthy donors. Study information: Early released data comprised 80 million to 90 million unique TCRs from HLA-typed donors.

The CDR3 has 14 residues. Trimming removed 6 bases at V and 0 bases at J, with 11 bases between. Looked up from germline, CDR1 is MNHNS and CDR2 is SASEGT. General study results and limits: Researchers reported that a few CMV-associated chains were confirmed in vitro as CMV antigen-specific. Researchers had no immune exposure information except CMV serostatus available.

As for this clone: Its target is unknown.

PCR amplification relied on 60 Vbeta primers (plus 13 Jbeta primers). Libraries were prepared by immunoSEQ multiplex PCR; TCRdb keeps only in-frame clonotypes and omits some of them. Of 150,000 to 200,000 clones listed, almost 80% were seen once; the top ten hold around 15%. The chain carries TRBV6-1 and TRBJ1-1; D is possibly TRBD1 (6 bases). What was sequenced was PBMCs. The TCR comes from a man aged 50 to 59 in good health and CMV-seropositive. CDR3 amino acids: CASRRTDMNTEAFF. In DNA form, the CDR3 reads TGTGCCAGCAGACGGACAGATATGAACACTGAAGCTTTCTTT.